The text below deals with one TCR beta chain. Its antigen is still unknown. A junction boundary mismatches the germline segment, possibly from a read error. This sample is part of a study of tumor-infiltrating lymphocytes in primary liver carcinoma. On the study more broadly: Tumors were staged T1-T3 N0M0 and measured roughly 4.2 to 10 cm across.

From around 500 ng of total RNA, TCR beta-specific cDNA was reverse-transcribed using a constant-region primer. It was through three nested multiplex PCR rounds of slightly modified ARM-PCR that TCR beta libraries arose. Rounds one and two of PCR, each of roughly 10 cycles, were primed with TRBV1-TRBV30 forward primers and a C-beta reverse primer. One entry per CDR3 protein results from TCRdb running MiXCR on the multiplex PCR reads. Of approximately 73,000 distinct CDR3 sequences in the sample, approximately 74% are singletons; the top ten hold 25% to 35%. Co-extracted RNA and DNA came from roughly 20-30 mg of unsorted bulk tissue. There were only treatment-naive patients, all with chronic HBV infection. General study points: Merely about 7-24% of top clones occurred in all five tumor regions.

The CDR3 extends over 16 amino acids. Looked up from germline, CDR1 is MGHRA and CDR2 is YSYEKL. The chain links TRBV4-1 to TRBJ2-1, with 10 nucleotides matching TRBD2. Material: liver tumor tissue from sampling region 4. This sample's subset: tumor region T4, right-lateral pole. The TCR sequence derives from a man aged 40-55 years with primary liver carcinoma and hepatitis B virus infection. The CDR3: CASSQTGTSDYNEQFF. CDR3 in DNA: TGTGCCAGCAGCCAAACCGGGACTAGCGACTACAATGAGCAGTTCTTC.